Following are 9 T cell receptor beta chains from one sample sequenced in a study of T cell repertoires in cytomegalovirus infection. Via MiXCR, TCRdb re-called the reads, giving one row per CDR3 protein. Among a few hundred thousand distinct CDR3 sequences, over 7.5% were seen once, and the ten largest hold roughly 4%. The sample taken for sequencing was PBMCs. The receptors were gathered from a human donor in good health (CMV status not recorded). Some clones in this sample may be carry-over from other donors' samples.

The rearrangement links TRBV30 to TRBJ2-7, with D possibly being TRBD1 (6 bases). The CDR3 extends over 15 amino acids. The germline V gene has CDR1 GTSNPN and CDR2 SVGIG (reference sequence). The V gene lost 3 bases and the J gene lost 2 bases, with 17 bases spanning the gap. The CDR3 DNA is TGTGCCTGGAGAGAATTCAGGGGAATGACCTACGAGCAGTACTTC. Protein sequence: CAWREFRGMTYEQYF.

The CDR3 DNA is TGTGCCAGCAGCCCGGGGGGCGCGGGGGGGCACGAGACCCAGTACTTC. This translates into CASSPGGAGGHETQYF. V usage is TRBV6-6 and J usage is TRBJ2-5, with 9 bases lining up with TRBD2. Looked up from germline, CDR1 is MNHNY and CDR2 is SVGAGI (reference sequence). This CDR3 comprises 16 residues. V dropped 6 bases and J dropped 5; count of bases not matched to a gene: 13.

The chain couples TRBV6-1 to TRBJ2-3; 10 bases are a match to TRBD1. This CDR3 is 13 amino acids long. Germline trimming cut 8 bases from V and 9 bases from J; bases unmatched to any gene: 8. Germline V gene sequence: CDR1 MNHNS, CDR2 SASEGT. For the CDR3, the DNA is TGTGCCAGCGGGGGACAGGGGAGAGCGACGCAGTATTTT. Encoded protein: CASGGQGRATQYF.

This clonotype was detected a few times. The rearrangement joins TRBV19 to TRBJ2-2; 7 nucleotides align to TRBD1. The CDR3 is made up of 20 amino acids. Germline lookup yields CDR1 LNHDA and CDR2 SQIVND (reference sequence). J lost 1 base, V lost 0 bases, and 14 bases had no gene match. The CDR3 sequence is CASSIDLSRGQAQNTGELFF. DNA of the CDR3: TGTGCCAGTAGTATAGATCTTTCCCGCGGACAGGCCCAGAACACCGGGGAGCTGTTTTTT.

V gene TRBV20-1 combines with J gene TRBJ2-1; perhaps D is TRBD1 or TRBD2 (5 bases each). CDR3 size: 14 residues. Germline V gene lookup returns CDR1 DFQATT and CDR2 SNEGSKA (reference sequence). The V and J ends lost 6 bases and 2 bases respectively, with 14 bases between them. CDR3 residues: CSAPAGGPYNEQFF. CDR3 nucleotide sequence: TGCAGTGCCCCTGCTGGGGGTCCCTACAATGAGCAGTTCTTC.

In nucleotides, the CDR3 is TGTGCCAGCACCAAAGGGGCAAACTCCTACAATGAGCAGTTCTTC. Translation gives CASTKGANSYNEQFF. The genes are TRBV6-2 or TRBV6-3 and TRBJ2-1, with D possibly being TRBD1 (5 bases). Trimming stripped 7 bases from V and 0 bases from J, with 13 bases between. This CDR3 is built from 15 residues. Germline CDR1 and CDR2: MNHEY and SVGEGT.

This clonotype showed up just a few times. V and J are TRBV20-1 and TRBJ1-5; D may be TRBD1 (5 bases). Germline assignment: CDR1 DFQATT and CDR2 SNEGSKA (reference sequence). Trimming stripped 0 bases from V and 4 bases from J, with 16 bases between. This CDR3 contains 16 residues. CDR3 coding DNA: TGCAGTGCTAGAGATGACCCTAGGACATATAATCAGCCCCAGCATTTT. Residues: CSARDDPRTYNQPQHF.

The chain carries TRBV7-2 and TRBJ2-1; 14 bases are shared with TRBD2. CDR3 length: 17 residues. V trimming: 5 bases; J trimming: 5 bases; junction bases outside the gene matches: 8. Germline CDR1 and CDR2: SGHTA and FQGNSA. The CDR3 coding sequence is TGTGCCAGCAGCACATACCCGGGACTAGCGGGGGACAATGAGCAGTTCTTC. It yields the protein CASSTYPGLAGDNEQFF.

At least ten counts were recorded for this clonotype. The rearrangement links TRBV5-6 to TRBJ1-3; no reliable D call. Per germline, CDR1 SGHDT and CDR2 YYEEEE. Between the trimmed V and J ends, which lost 1 base and 0 bases, there was a span of 8 bases. The CDR3 sequence is 15 residues long. CDR3 DNA: TGTGCCAGCAGCTTGCTGGAGAGCTCTGGAAACACCATATATTTT. Residues: CASSLLESSGNTIYF.